This T cell receptor (beta chain) was identified during a study of T cells expressing NK-cell markers. At the level of the study: The TCR beta repertoires were obtained from sorted CD3+CD56+NKG2C+, CD3+CD56+NKG2C- and CD3+CD56-NKG2C+ T cells. Findings and limits, study-wide: These clonotypes additionally ranked first within the CD3+CD56-NKG2C+ fraction of a few donors.

With regard to this clonotype: Its antigen is unknown.

The CDR3 totals 19 residues. Germline assignment: CDR1 SGHVS and CDR2 FQNEAQ. TCR beta cDNA was generated via 5'RACE template switching incorporating UMIs. TCRdb re-called the 5' RACE reads and shows each CDR3 protein once, DNA omitted. Its table lists some 150,000 distinct CDR3 sequences. The clonotype comes from a man aged 18-30 years in good health. Source material: blood T cells: a sorted CD56 or NKG2C T cell subset, CD4+ or CD8+ T cells, or bulk PBMC T cells (not recorded which). The J gene is TRBJ2-4, the V gene TRBV7-8; the D gene TCRdb calls, TRBD1, cannot be checked with no DNA. The CDR3: CASSATRDSHQNTKNIQYF.